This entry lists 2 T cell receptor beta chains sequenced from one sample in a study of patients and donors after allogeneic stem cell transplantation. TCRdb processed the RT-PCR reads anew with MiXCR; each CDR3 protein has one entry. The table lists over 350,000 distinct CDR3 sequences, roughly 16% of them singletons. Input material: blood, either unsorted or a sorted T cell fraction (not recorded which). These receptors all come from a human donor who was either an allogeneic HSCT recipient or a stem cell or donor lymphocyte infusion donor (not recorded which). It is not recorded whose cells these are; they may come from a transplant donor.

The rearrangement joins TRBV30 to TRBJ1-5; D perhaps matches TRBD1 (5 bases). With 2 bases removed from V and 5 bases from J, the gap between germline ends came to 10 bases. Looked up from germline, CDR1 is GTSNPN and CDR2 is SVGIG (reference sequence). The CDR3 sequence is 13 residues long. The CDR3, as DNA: TGTGCCTGGAGTCCCAAGGGACATCAGCCCCAGCATTTT. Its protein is CAWSPKGHQPQHF.

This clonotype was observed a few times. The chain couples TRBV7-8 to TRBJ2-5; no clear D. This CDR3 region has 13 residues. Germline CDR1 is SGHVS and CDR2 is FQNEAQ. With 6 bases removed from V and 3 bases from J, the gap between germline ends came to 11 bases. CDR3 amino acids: CASRFRYEETQYF. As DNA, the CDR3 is TGTGCCAGCAGGTTTCGATACGAAGAGACCCAGTACTTC.